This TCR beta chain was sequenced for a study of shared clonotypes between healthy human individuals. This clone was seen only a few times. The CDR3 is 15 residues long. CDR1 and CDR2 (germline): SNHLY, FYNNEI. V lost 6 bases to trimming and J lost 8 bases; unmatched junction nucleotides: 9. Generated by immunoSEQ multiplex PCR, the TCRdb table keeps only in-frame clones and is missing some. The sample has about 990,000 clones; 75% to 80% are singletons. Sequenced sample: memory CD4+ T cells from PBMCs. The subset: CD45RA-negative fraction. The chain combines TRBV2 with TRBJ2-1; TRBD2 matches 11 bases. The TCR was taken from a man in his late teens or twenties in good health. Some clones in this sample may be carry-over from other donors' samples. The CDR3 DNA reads TGTGCCAGCAGACCCACTAGCGGGAGTCACCATGAGCAGTTCTTC. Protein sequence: CASRPTSGSHHEQFF.